The 2 T cell receptor beta chains in this list originate from one sample, sequenced in a study of graft-versus-host responses after intestinal transplantation. These TCRs' antigens remain unknown. The assay was immunoSEQ multiplex PCR, and TCRdb's table has in-frame clones only and misses some. The repertoire has 35,000 to 50,000 clones, about 95% of them found once; the top ten carry 0.22%. This specimen consisted of unstimulated CD8+ T cells sorted from spleen or lymph node cells, obtained before transplant. The receptors here all came from a human donor who was the organ donor for an intestinal transplant.

V and J are TRBV2 and TRBJ2-3, with 8 bases aligning to TRBD2. This CDR3 is 16 amino acids long. The ends lost 7 bases at V and 1 base at J; junction bases unmatched: 10. CDR1 and CDR2 from the germline V gene are SNHLY and FYNNEI. The CDR3 nucleotides read TGTGCCAGCACCGGCTGGCGGGGGGTAGGCACAGATACGCAGTATTTT. It codes for CASTGWRGVGTDTQYF.

The chain carries TRBV6-1 and TRBJ2-7, with unresolved D. Trimming left V 7 bases short and J 6 bases short, with 19 bases between. This CDR3 region has 14 residues. CDR1 is MNHNS, CDR2 SASEGT, per germline. CDR3 residues: CASTFTLPPTEQYF. DNA of the CDR3: TGTGCCAGCACTTTCACCCTACCCCCTACCGAGCAGTACTTC.